This T cell receptor beta chain was profiled in a study of T cells after yellow fever vaccination. Germline V gives CDR1 SGHTA, CDR2 FQGNSA. V was clipped by 2 bases and J by 6 bases, with 14 bases between them. This CDR3 has 15 residues. TCRdb re-analysed the 5' RACE reads in MiXCR, keeping a single row per CDR3 protein. The data hold 140,000 to 150,000 distinct CDR3 sequences, with around 6.3% observed a single time. Turning to this clonotype: Just one base apart from a much larger clone, this may be a read error.

This clonotype originated in a young man who received the YFV17D yellow fever vaccine. This sequence joins TRBV7-2 and TRBJ2-1; tentatively, D is TRBD2 (6 bases). The source material was CD4+ T cells sorted from PBMCs, sampled 10 days after the yellow fever booster vaccination. The CDR3 reads CASSLLNGSPNEQFF. The CDR3 DNA reads as TGTGCCAGCAGCTTACTCAACGGGAGTCCCAATGAGCAGTTCTTC.